These 30 T cell receptor beta chains share one sample of origin, sequenced in a study of PD-1 blockade in classical Hodgkin lymphoma. Relapses following autologous stem cell transplantation were seen in all patients, with brentuximab vedotin exposure varying. This table comes from immunoSEQ multiplex PCR, and its TCRdb copy is limited to in-frame clones, with some not included. The sample yields roughly 150,000 clones, around four fifths seen once. The material sequenced was peripheral blood mononuclear cells (PBMCs), taken before the second cycle of nivolumab. The source of these receptors is a human donor with classical Hodgkin lymphoma.

The chain couples TRBV4-2 to TRBJ2-4; 7 nucleotides align to TRBD2. The CDR3 length is 15 residues. CDR1 is LGHNA, CDR2 YNFKEQ, per germline. J gave up 8 bases and V 1 base, and 8 bases lay outside the gene matches. For the CDR3, the DNA is TGTGCCAGCAGCCAAGTCGAAGGGAGGGTTCACATTCAGTACTTC. Protein: CASSQVEGRVHIQYF.

Turning to this clone: Given a far larger clone just one base away, this is likely a sequencing read error. The CDR3 reads CASSPNRDAYEQYF. The CDR3 bases are TGCGCCAGCAGCCCCAACCGGGACGCCTACGAGCAGTACTTC. The chain carries TRBV4-1 and TRBJ2-7; perhaps D is TRBD1 or TRBD2 (5 bases each). The CDR3 runs to 14 residues. CDR1 is MGHRA, CDR2 YSYEKL, per germline. V was shortened by 4 bases and J by 2 bases, with 12 bases between the two germline ends.

V gene TRBV10-3 combines with J gene TRBJ2-1; 10 bases map to TRBD2. The CDR3 consists of 14 residues. J lost 7 bases, V lost 3 bases, and 3 bases had no gene match. In germline, CDR1 is ENHRY, CDR2 SYGVKD. The CDR3 nucleotides read TGTGCCATCAGTGAAGCGGGAGGGCCAAATGAGCAGTTCTTC. Protein sequence: CAISEAGGPNEQFF.

A few counts support this clone. The chain couples TRBV27 to TRBJ1-5; a possible D gene is TRBD1 (6 bases). V was pared by 3 bases and J by 11 bases, with 17 bases between. This CDR3 has 14 residues. CDR1 MNHEY and CDR2 SMNVEV come from the germline V gene (reference sequence). This CDR3 reads CASSLRGGHSSQHF. The CDR3 coding sequence is TGTGCCAGCAGTTTGAGGGGGGGCCACTCGTCCCAGCATTTT.

The rearrangement links TRBV15 to TRBJ2-7, with a tentative D call TRBD2 (6 bases). The V end was cut by 0 bases, the J end by 4 bases, with 16 bases between. Germline CDR1 and CDR2: LNHNV and YYDKDF (reference sequence). This CDR3 is 16 amino acids long. CDR3 residues: CATSRDVGGGSYEQYF. CDR3 nucleotides: TGTGCCACCAGCAGAGATGTGGGGGGAGGCTCTTACGAGCAGTACTTC.

The chain couples TRBV15 to TRBJ1-4, with D unresolved. Germline V gives CDR1 LNHNV, CDR2 YYDKDF (reference sequence). With 1 base removed from V and 0 bases from J, the gap between germline ends came to 6 bases. This CDR3 spans 15 amino acids. The CDR3 DNA sequence: TGTGCCACCAGCAGAGGGGGTGCAACTAATGAAAAACTGTTTTTT. This translates into CATSRGGATNEKLFF.

The J gene is TRBJ2-7, the V gene TRBV6-5; 7 nucleotides line up with TRBD1. This CDR3 contains 11 residues. The J segment lost 5 bases and the V segment lost 8 bases, leaving 3 bases of the junction unmatched. CDR1 is MNHEY, CDR2 SVGAGI, per germline. The DNA of the CDR3 is TGTGCCAGCCGACAGGGCCACGAGCAGTACTTC. Residues: CASRQGHEQYF.

V usage is TRBV18 and J usage is TRBJ2-7; 10 positions agree with TRBD1. The CDR3 contains 15 residues. The germline CDR1 and CDR2 sequences are KGHSH and LQKENI. V was pared by 4 bases and J by 1 base, with 4 bases of the junction left unmatched. CDR3 in amino acids: CASSRLGQGSYEQYF. CDR3 sequence (DNA): TGTGCCAGCTCACGGTTGGGACAGGGGTCCTACGAGCAGTACTTC.

The genes are TRBV19 and TRBJ1-2, with TRBD1 matching over 7 bases. Per germline, CDR1 LNHDA and CDR2 SQIVND (reference sequence). The CDR3 length is 15 residues. The junction had 8 bases not matched to a gene; V was cut back by 3 bases and J by 4 bases. CDR3 coding DNA: TGTGCCAGTAGTATTCTAGGACAGGAGTTCTATGGCTACACCTTC. Translated, it gives CASSILGQEFYGYTF.

This chain connects TRBV5-1 to TRBJ2-3; 8 nucleotides match TRBD1. CDR3 length: 14 residues. The germline V gene has CDR1 SGHRS and CDR2 YFSETQ. The trim removed 2 bases at V and 5 bases at J, leaving 4 bases unmatched. CDR3 loop: CASSFRGREDTQYF. In nucleotides, the CDR3 is TGCGCCAGCAGCTTCAGGGGGCGTGAAGATACGCAGTATTTT. The complete variable domain, with remaining parts taken from reference TRBV5-1 and TRBJ2-3, reads KAGVTQTPRYLIKTRGQQVTLSCSPISGHRSVSWYQQTPGQGLQFLFEYFSETQRNKGNFPGRFSGRQFSNSRSEMNVSTLELGDSALYLCASSFRGREDTQYFGPGTRLTVL.

The V gene is TRBV9, the J gene TRBJ1-3, with D possibly matching TRBD1 (6 bases). V was pared by 4 bases and J by 1 base, with 12 bases between. This CDR3 spans 15 amino acids. The V gene's germline CDR1 is SGDLS and CDR2 YYNGEE. CDR3 region: CASSTRTGSGNTIYF. As DNA, the CDR3 is TGTGCCAGCAGCACCCGAACAGGGTCTGGAAACACCATATATTTT.

The chain employs TRBV7-6 and TRBJ1-2; 8 nucleotides line up with TRBD1. V trimming: 2 bases; J trimming: 8 bases; junction bases outside the gene matches: 4. The CDR3 covers 13 residues. Germline assignment: CDR1 SGHVS and CDR2 FNYEAQ. The CDR3 here is CASSLSRGQGYTF. The CDR3 DNA reads TGTGCCAGCAGCTTAAGCAGGGGGCAGGGCTACACCTTC.

This clone was counted a few times. The V and J genes are TRBV4-3 and TRBJ1-5, with 8 bases matching TRBD1. Germline V gene sequence: CDR1 LGHNA, CDR2 YSLEER. The CDR3 extends over 18 amino acids. V lost 0 bases and J lost 0; bases outside the gene matches: 7. CDR3 bases: TGCGCCAGCAGCCAAGAATACAGGGGGTTCGGTAGCAATCAGCCCCAGCATTTT. As protein: CASSQEYRGFGSNQPQHF.

This clone appeared once. The chain has TRBV28 and TRBJ1-2; D gene unclear. CDR3 length equals 9 residues. Germline CDR1 is MDHEN and CDR2 is SYDVKM. The DNA of the CDR3 is TGTGCAGTGGGCGGGGGCTACACCTTC. This codes for CAVGGGYTF.

V and J are TRBV2 and TRBJ2-1; 8 bases agree with TRBD2. V was pared by 6 bases and J by 2 bases, with 3 bases of the junction left unmatched. This CDR3 is 14 amino acids long. Germline lookup yields CDR1 SNHLY and CDR2 FYNNEI. The CDR3 region has the DNA TGTGCCAGCAGATCGGGGGGGCCCTACAATGAGCAGTTCTTC. This translates into CASRSGGPYNEQFF.

The V and J genes are TRBV19 and TRBJ2-7; 7 nucleotides line up with TRBD1. Germline V gives CDR1 LNHDA, CDR2 SQIVND (reference sequence). The CDR3 loop spans 14 amino acids. V trimming: 0 bases; J trimming: 6 bases; junction bases outside the gene matches: 5. CDR3 nucleotide sequence: TGTGCCAGTAGTATAGATCAGGACAGGACCGAGCAGTACTTC. Protein: CASSIDQDRTEQYF.

This chain connects TRBV6-6 to TRBJ1-5; D is unresolved. The CDR3 runs 16 residues. Germline V lookup: CDR1 MNHNY, CDR2 SVGAGI (reference sequence). Trimming removed 2 bases at V and 1 base at J, with 12 bases between. The CDR3 nucleotides are TGTGCCAGCAGTTACCGGAGGGTTTTGAGCAATCAGCCCCAGCATTTT. Protein: CASSYRRVLSNQPQHF.

The rearrangement joins TRBV6-5 to TRBJ1-1, with D possibly matching TRBD1 (5 bases). Trimming took 11 bases from V and 3 from J, leaving 13 bases between them. CDR1 is MNHEY and CDR2 is SVGAGI in the germline V gene. The CDR3 is made up of 12 amino acids. The CDR3 nucleotides read TGTGCCGCTCGACAGTGGGACACTGAAGCTTTCTTT. Protein sequence: CAARQWDTEAFF.

V usage is TRBV7-3 and J usage is TRBJ2-5; 8 nucleotides match TRBD1. The CDR3 consists of 16 residues. V lost 0 bases to trimming and J lost 1 base; unmatched junction nucleotides: 4. From germline, CDR1 is SGHTA and CDR2 FQGTGA. CDR3 protein: CASSLTFRGRQETQYF. The DNA of the CDR3 is TGTGCCAGCAGCTTAACGTTCAGGGGGCGCCAAGAGACCCAGTACTTC.

This chain uses TRBV10-1 with TRBJ1-2; D gene unclear. The CDR3 is 16 residues long. Trimming took off 3 bases at V and 8 bases at J, with 22 bases between the two ends. In germline, CDR1 is WNHNN, CDR2 SYGVQD (reference sequence). The CDR3 DNA sequence: TGCGCCAGCAGTGACCCACAGCTGGAAGATTGGGGAGGCTACACCTTC. It is translated as CASSDPQLEDWGGYTF.

This chain links TRBV7-8 with TRBJ2-2, with 12 bases matching TRBD2. This CDR3 comprises 20 residues. Germline CDR1 is SGHVS and CDR2 is FQNEAQ. Trimming removed 4 bases from V and 0 bases from J; junction bases left unmatched: 12. The CDR3 protein is CASSSLLAGGGGANTGELFF. CDR3 DNA: TGTGCCAGCAGCTCCTTACTAGCGGGAGGTGGTGGCGCGAACACCGGGGAGCTGTTTTTT.

The V and J genes are TRBV14 and TRBJ1-2; 7 positions agree with TRBD1. The CDR3 consists of 14 residues. From germline, CDR1 is SGHDN and CDR2 FVKESK. V lost 4 bases and J lost 4; bases outside the gene matches: 6. CDR3 in amino acids: CASSPDRAFYGYTF. DNA for the CDR3: TGTGCCAGCAGCCCAGACAGGGCCTTCTATGGCTACACCTTC.

The rearrangement joins TRBV20-1 to TRBJ2-1; D may be TRBD2 (6 bases). The CDR3 contains 11 residues. Germline values: CDR1 DFQATT, CDR2 SNEGSKA (reference sequence). The V end lost 6 bases, the J end lost 9 bases, and 12 bases lay between the germline ends. The CDR3 coding sequence is TGCAGTGCACGGGAGCTAAGTGAGCAGTTCTTC. Residues: CSARELSEQFF.

This rearrangement joins TRBV9 to TRBJ1-6; maybe TRBD1 (6 bases). The germline CDR1 and CDR2 sequences are SGDLS and YYNGEE. The CDR3 consists of 15 residues. V lost 3 bases and J 7 bases, leaving 14 bases between the germline ends. The CDR3 protein is CASSALGGSNSPLHF. The DNA for the CDR3 is TGTGCCAGCAGCGCCCTAGGGGGGTCAAATTCACCCCTCCACTTT.

For the CDR3, the DNA is TGTGCCAGCAGTGAATTAGGACTAGGGGTGGATACGCAGTATTTT. Translated: CASSELGLGVDTQYF. The chain links TRBV2 to TRBJ2-3, with 7 bases lining up with TRBD2. V gave up 2 bases and J gave up 6 bases; unmatched junction bases: 8. This CDR3 contains 15 residues. Per germline, CDR1 SNHLY and CDR2 FYNNEI.

This clone was seen once. The rearrangement joins TRBV30 to TRBJ2-7; tentative D call: TRBD2 (5 bases). The germline V gene encodes CDR1 GTSNPN and CDR2 SVGIG (reference sequence). The CDR3 covers 13 residues. Trimming left V 5 bases short and J 5 bases short, with 16 bases between. CDR3 DNA: TGTGCCTGGTCGGAGGCAGCATTCAACGAGCAGTACTTC. It encodes CAWSEAAFNEQYF.

V and J are TRBV6-1 and TRBJ2-2, with a possible D match to TRBD1 (6 bases). Deletions cut 2 bases from V and 1 base from J, with 17 bases between. Germline CDR1 MNHNS, CDR2 SASEGT. The CDR3 length is 18 residues. The CDR3 spells CASSETIIYRENTGELFF. Written as DNA, the CDR3 is TGTGCCAGCAGTGAAACGATAATTTACAGGGAGAACACCGGGGAGCTGTTTTTT.

In regard to this clone: The same CDR3 also results from other DNA sequences found in this sample. V gene TRBV5-1 combines with J gene TRBJ2-5, with 11 bases lining up with TRBD2. The CDR3 contains 16 residues. CDR1 is SGHRS and CDR2 is YFSETQ in the germline V gene. With V trimmed by 0 bases and J by 4 bases, 5 bases remained unmatched. CDR3 DNA sequence: TGCGCCAGCAGCTTGGTTCTAGCGGGAGGAAGAGAGACCCAGTACTTC. It yields the protein CASSLVLAGGRETQYF. Full variable domain (rest looked up from reference TRBV5-1 and TRBJ2-5): KAGVTQTPRYLIKTRGQQVTLSCSPISGHRSVSWYQQTPGQGLQFLFEYFSETQRNKGNFPGRFSGRQFSNSRSEMNVSTLELGDSALYLCASSLVLAGGRETQYFGPGTRLLVL.

This chain connects TRBV5-1 to TRBJ2-5, with no clear D. The V gene's germline CDR1 is SGHRS and CDR2 YFSETQ. The V end was cut by 4 bases, the J end by 1 base, with 14 bases between. There are 15 residues in the CDR3. DNA for the CDR3: TGCGCCAGCAGCCCTTTGGGCAGTACCCAAGAGACCCAGTACTTC. Translation gives CASSPLGSTQETQYF.

To note about this clone: The sample holds other DNA sequences that translate to the same CDR3. This rearrangement joins TRBV19 to TRBJ1-2, with 7 bases identical to TRBD1. The CDR3 covers 13 residues. CDR1 LNHDA and CDR2 SQIVND come from the germline V gene (reference sequence). V shed 6 bases, J shed 3 bases, and the junction held 4 bases outside the gene matches. The CDR3 nucleotides read TGTGCCAGTAGCCCCACAGGGGACTATGGCTACACCTTC. Amino acids: CASSPTGDYGYTF.